Listed here are 2 T cell receptor beta chains from one sample, sequenced in a study of response to subunit inactivated influenza vaccine. TCRdb re-called the RT-PCR reads through MiXCR, storing one row per CDR3 protein. The sample records fewer than 700,000 distinct CDR3 sequences, approximately 12% being singletons. The sequenced sample was PBMCs from blood, obtained roughly 47 days after vaccination. The source is a man aged 50 to 59 who received an inactivated influenza vaccine.

This clonotype was seen many times. V and J are TRBV5-1 and TRBJ2-7, with 10 bases lining up with TRBD2. The ends lost 0 bases at V and 2 bases at J; junction bases unmatched: 11. This CDR3 comprises 18 residues. Per the germline V gene, CDR1 is SGHRS and CDR2 is YFSETQ. CDR3 sequence reads: CASSLAPLTSGEPYEQYF. The CDR3 nucleotides read TGCGCCAGCAGCTTGGCTCCACTAACTAGCGGGGAGCCCTACGAGCAGTACTTC.

The CDR3 is CASSVWDRGFGTQYF. CDR3 DNA: TGTGCCAGCAGCGTATGGGACAGGGGCTTTGGGACCCAGTACTTC. The chain couples TRBV5-6 to TRBJ2-5; TRBD1 matches 10 bases. The V gene end was trimmed by 4 bases and the J gene end by 7 bases; junction bases not matched to a gene: 10. The CDR3 is 15 residues long. Germline V gene lookup returns CDR1 SGHDT and CDR2 YYEEEE.